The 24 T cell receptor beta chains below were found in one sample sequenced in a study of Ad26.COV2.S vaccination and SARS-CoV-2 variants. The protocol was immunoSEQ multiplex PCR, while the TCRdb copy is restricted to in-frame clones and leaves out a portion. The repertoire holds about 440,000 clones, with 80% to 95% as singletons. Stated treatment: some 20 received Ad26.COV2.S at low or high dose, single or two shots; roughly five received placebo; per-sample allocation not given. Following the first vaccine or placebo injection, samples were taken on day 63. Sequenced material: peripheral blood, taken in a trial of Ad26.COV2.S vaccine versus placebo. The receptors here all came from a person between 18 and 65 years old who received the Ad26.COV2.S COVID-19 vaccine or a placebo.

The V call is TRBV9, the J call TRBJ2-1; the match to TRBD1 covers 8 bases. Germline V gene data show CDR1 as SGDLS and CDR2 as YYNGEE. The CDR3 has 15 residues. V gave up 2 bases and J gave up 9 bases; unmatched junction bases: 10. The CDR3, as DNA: TGTGCCAGCAGCGTCGCTGGACAGGGTAGAGGTGAGCAGTTCTTC. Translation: CASSVAGQGRGEQFF.

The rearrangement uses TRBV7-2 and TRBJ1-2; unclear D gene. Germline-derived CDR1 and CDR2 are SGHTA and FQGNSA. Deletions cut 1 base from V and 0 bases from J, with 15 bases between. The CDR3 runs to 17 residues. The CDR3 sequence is CASSLVRRNGANYGYTF. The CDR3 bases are TGTGCCAGCAGCTTAGTACGGCGGAACGGAGCTAACTATGGCTACACCTTC.

CDR3 bases: TGTGCCAGCAGCTTGTCTCAGGGGAACTACGAGCAGTACTTC. Translating it yields CASSLSQGNYEQYF. The gene calls are TRBV5-5 and TRBJ2-7; D possibly corresponds to TRBD1 (6 bases). Germline CDR1 is SGHKS and CDR2 is YYEKEE (reference sequence). V gave up 1 base and J gave up 3 bases, with 11 bases separating them. The CDR3 consists of 14 residues.

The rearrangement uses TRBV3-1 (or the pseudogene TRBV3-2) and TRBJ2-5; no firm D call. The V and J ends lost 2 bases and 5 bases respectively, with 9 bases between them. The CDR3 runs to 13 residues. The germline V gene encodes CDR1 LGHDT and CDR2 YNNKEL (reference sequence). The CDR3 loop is CASSQSLWETQYF. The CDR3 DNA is TGTGCCAGCAGCCAATCTCTTTGGGAGACCCAGTACTTC.

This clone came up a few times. The DNA of the CDR3 is TGTGCCAGCAGCAGTTTCAGGGGGAACACTGAAGCTTTCTTT. Encoded protein: CASSSFRGNTEAFF. This sequence joins TRBV3-1 (or the pseudogene TRBV3-2) and TRBJ1-1; tentatively, D is TRBD1 (6 bases). Trimming took off 5 bases at V and 1 base at J, with 11 bases between the two ends. The CDR3 is 14 residues long. In germline, CDR1 is LGHDT, CDR2 YNNKEL (reference sequence).

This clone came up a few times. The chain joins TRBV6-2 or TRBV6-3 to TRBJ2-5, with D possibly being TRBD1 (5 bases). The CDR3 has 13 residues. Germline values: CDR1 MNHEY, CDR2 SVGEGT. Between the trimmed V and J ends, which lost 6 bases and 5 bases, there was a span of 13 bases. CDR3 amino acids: CASSWVGRETQYF. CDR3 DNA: TGTGCCAGCAGCTGGGTGGGGCGGGAGACCCAGTACTTC.

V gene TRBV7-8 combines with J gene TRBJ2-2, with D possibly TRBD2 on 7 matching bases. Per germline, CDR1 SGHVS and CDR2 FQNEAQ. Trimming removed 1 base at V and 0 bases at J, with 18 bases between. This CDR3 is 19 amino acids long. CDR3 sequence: CASSLGLGGRAANTGELFF. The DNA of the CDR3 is TGTGCCAGCAGCTTAGGACTAGGGGGGAGGGCCGCGAACACCGGGGAGCTGTTTTTT.

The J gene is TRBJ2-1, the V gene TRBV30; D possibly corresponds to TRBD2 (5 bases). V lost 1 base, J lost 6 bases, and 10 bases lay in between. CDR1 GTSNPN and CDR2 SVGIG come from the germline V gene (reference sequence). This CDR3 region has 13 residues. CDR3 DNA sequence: TGTGCCTGGAGTGCCGGGATGGGCAATGAGCAGTTCTTC. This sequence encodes CAWSAGMGNEQFF.

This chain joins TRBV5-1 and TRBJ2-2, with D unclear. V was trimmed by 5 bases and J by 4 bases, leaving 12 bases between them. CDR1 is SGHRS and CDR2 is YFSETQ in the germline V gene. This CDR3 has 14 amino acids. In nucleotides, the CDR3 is TGCGCCAGCAGGAACGAGGTTTTCACCGGGGAGCTGTTTTTT. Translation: CASRNEVFTGELFF.

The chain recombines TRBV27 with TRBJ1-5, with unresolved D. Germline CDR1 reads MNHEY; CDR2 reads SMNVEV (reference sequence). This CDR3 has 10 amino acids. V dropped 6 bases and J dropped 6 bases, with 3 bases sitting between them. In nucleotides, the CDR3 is TGTGCCAGCAGGCCTCAGCCCCAGCATTTT. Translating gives CASRPQPQHF.

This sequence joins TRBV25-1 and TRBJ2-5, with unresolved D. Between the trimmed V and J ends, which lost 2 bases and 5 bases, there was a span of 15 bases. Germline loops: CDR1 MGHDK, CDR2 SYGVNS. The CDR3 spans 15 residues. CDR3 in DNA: TGTGCCAGCAGTGAAGGTGTTCGAGTTTTCGAGACCCAGTACTTC. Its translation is CASSEGVRVFETQYF.

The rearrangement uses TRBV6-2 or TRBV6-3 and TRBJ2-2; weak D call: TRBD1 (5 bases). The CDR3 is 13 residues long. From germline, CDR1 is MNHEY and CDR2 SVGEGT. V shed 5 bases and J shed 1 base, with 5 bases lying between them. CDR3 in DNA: TGTGCCAGCAGTCAGGGGAACACCGGGGAGCTGTTTTTT. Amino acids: CASSQGNTGELFF.

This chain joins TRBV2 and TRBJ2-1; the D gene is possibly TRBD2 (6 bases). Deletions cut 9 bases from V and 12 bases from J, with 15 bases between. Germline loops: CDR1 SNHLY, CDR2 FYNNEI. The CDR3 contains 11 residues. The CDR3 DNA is TGTGCCAGTGAAGTGGCGGGACCGCAGTTCTTC. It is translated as CASEVAGPQFF.

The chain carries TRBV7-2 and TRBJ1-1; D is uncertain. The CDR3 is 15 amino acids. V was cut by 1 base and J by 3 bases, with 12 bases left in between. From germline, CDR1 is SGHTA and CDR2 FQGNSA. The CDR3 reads CASSLVWSVHTEAFF. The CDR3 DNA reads TGTGCCAGCAGCTTAGTGTGGTCAGTGCACACTGAAGCTTTCTTT. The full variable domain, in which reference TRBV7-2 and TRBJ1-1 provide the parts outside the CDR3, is GAGVSQSPSNKVTEKGKDVELRCDPISGHTALYWYRQSLGQGLEFLIYFQGNSAPDKSGLPSDRFSAERTGGSVSTLTIQRTQQEDSAVYLCASSLVWSVHTEAFFGQGTRLTVV.

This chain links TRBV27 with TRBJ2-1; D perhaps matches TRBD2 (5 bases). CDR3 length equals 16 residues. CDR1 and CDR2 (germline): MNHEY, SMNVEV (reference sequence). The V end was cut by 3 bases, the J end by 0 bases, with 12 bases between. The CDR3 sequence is CASSLEAESSYNEQFF. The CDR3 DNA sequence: TGTGCCAGCAGTTTGGAGGCAGAGAGCTCCTACAATGAGCAGTTCTTC.

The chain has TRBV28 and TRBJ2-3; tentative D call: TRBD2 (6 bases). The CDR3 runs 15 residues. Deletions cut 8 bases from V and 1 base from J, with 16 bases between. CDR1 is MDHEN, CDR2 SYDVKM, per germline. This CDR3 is CASLLPTGGTDTQYF. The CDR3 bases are TGTGCCAGCTTATTACCGACGGGAGGCACAGATACGCAGTATTTT.

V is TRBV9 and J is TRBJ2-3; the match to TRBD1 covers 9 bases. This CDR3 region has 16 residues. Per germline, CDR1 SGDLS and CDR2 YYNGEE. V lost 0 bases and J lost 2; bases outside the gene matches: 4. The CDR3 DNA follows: TGTGCCAGCAGCGTAGTGGACAGGGGCTTCACAGATACGCAGTATTTT. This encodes CASSVVDRGFTDTQYF.

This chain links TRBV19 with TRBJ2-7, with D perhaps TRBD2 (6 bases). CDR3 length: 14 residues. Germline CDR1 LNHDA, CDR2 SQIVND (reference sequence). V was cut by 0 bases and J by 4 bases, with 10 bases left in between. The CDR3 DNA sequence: TGTGCCAGTAGTATAGATCCGCGGGGTTACGAGCAGTACTTC. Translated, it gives CASSIDPRGYEQYF.

CDR3: CSVEAGNYEQFF. The CDR3, as DNA: TGCAGCGTTGAAGCAGGGAACTATGAGCAGTTCTTC. The chain uses TRBV29-1 and TRBJ2-1, with a weak D call TRBD1 (5 bases). The CDR3 length is 12 residues. Per the germline V gene, CDR1 is SQVTM and CDR2 is ANQGSEA. V gave up 1 base and J gave up 8 bases, with 9 bases separating them.

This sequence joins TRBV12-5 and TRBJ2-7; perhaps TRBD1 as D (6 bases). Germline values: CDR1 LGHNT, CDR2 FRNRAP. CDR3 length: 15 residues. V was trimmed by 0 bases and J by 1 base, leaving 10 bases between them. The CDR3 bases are TGTGCTAGTGGTTTGGTACGCAGGGGATCCTACGAGCAGTACTTC. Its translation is CASGLVRRGSYEQYF.

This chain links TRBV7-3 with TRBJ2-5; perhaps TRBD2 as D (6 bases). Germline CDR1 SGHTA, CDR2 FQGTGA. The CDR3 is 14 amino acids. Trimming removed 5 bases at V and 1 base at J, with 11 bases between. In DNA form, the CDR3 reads TGTGCCAGCAGCATCGGGAGATTCCAAGAGACCCAGTACTTC. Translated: CASSIGRFQETQYF. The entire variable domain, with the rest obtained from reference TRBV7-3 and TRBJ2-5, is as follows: GAGVSQTPSNKVTEKGKYVELRCDPISGHTALYWYRQSLGQGPEFLIYFQGTGAADDSGLPNDRFFAVRPEGSVSTLKIQRTERGDSAVYLCASSIGRFQETQYFGPGTRLLVL.

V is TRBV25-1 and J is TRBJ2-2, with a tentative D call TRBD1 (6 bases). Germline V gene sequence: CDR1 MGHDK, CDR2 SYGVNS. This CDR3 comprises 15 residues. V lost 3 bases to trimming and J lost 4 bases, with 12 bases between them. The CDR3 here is CASSDQTGITGELFF. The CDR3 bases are TGTGCCAGCAGTGATCAAACAGGGATCACCGGGGAGCTGTTTTTT.

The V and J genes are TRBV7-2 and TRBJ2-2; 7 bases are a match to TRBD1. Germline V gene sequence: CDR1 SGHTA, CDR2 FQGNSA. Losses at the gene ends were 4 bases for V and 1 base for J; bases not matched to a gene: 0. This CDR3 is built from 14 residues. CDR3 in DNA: TGTGCCAGCAGCTGGACAGGGAACACCGGGGAGCTGTTTTTT. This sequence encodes CASSWTGNTGELFF.

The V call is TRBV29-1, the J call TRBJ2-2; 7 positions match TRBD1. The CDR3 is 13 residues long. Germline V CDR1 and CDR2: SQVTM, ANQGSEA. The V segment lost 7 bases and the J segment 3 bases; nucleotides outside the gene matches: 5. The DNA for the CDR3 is TGCAGCGCCCTAACAGGGGACACCGGGGAGCTGTTTTTT. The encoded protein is CSALTGDTGELFF.